This TCR beta chain was observed in a study of early T cells in non-severe SARS-CoV-2 infection. In TCRdb, the 5' RACE reads were re-called with MiXCR into one record per CDR3 protein. The repertoire holds fewer than 60,000 distinct CDR3 sequences, with around 10% as singletons. V dropped 2 bases and J dropped 0; count of bases not matched to a gene: 2. The CDR3 extends over 15 amino acids. CDR1 and CDR2 (germline): ENHRY, SYGVKD. This clonotype has a count of ten or more. The clonotype was recovered from an adult who was a healthcare worker with PCR-confirmed SARS-CoV-2 infection or an uninfected control (not recorded which). Sequenced material: whole blood. V usage is TRBV10-3 and J usage is TRBJ2-5; 8 bases match TRBD1. Here the CDR3 reads CAISEGQGYQETQYF. CDR3 DNA: TGTGCCATCAGTGAGGGACAGGGATACCAAGAGACCCAGTACTTC.